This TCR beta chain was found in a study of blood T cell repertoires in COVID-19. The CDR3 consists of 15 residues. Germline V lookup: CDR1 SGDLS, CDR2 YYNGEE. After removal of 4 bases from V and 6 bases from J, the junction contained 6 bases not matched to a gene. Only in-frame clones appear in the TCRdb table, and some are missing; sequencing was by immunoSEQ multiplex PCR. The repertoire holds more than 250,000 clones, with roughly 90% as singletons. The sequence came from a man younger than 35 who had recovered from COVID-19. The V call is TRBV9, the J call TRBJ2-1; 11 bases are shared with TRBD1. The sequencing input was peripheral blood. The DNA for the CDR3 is TGTGCCAGCAGCATCAGCGGGACAGGGGGCAATGAGCAGTTCTTC. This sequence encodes CASSISGTGGNEQFF. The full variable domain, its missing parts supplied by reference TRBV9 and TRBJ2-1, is DSGVTQTPKHLITATGQRVTLRCSPRSGDLSVYWYQQSLDQGLQFLIQYYNGEERAKGNILERFSAQQFPDLHSELNLSSLELGDSALYFCASSISGTGGNEQFFGPGTRLTVL.